This T cell receptor beta chain was identified during a study of T-cell memory formation after mild COVID-19. TCRdb re-called the 5' RACE reads through MiXCR, storing one row per CDR3 protein. Among fewer than 40,000 distinct CDR3 sequences, over 9.5% were seen once, and the ten largest hold approximately 29%. This clonotype was seen many times. Germline V gene lookup returns CDR1 LGHNA and CDR2 YSLEER. V lost 0 bases, J lost 10 bases, and 13 bases lay in between. This CDR3 has 15 amino acids. This chain connects TRBV4-3 to TRBJ1-6; a possible D gene is TRBD1 (5 bases). Sequences were obtained from PBMCs or a T cell subset sorted from them (not recorded which). The source is a man between 18 and 35 years old who had mild COVID-19 (a few samples of this study predate the infection). Cell type and time point are not known. CDR3: CASSQDPLRGSPLHF. Here the CDR3 DNA reads TGCGCCAGCAGCCAAGACCCTTTGAGGGGCTCACCCCTCCACTTT.